The 13 T cell receptor beta chains below were found in one sample sequenced in a study of T cells in Graves' hyperthyroidism and ophthalmopathy. The investigators amplified TCR beta CDR3 regions from RNA transcripts. The HTBI primer set served for first-round RT-PCR of the TCR CDR3. One entry per CDR3 protein results from TCRdb running MiXCR on the multiplex PCR reads. The table lists some 210,000 distinct CDR3 sequences, roughly 15% of them singletons, with roughly 50% in the top ten. The sequenced sample consisted of blood. Every receptor here comes from a man aged 50-59 years with Graves' hyperthyroidism.

This clonotype came up many times. This sequence joins TRBV7-2 and TRBJ2-2; D call uncertain. V lost 3 bases and J 2 bases, leaving 7 bases between the germline ends. The CDR3 contains 14 residues. In germline, CDR1 is SGHTA, CDR2 FQGNSA. The CDR3 DNA reads as TGTGCCAGCAGCTTGTCCCTTAACACCGGGGAGCTGTTTTTT. This translates into CASSLSLNTGELFF.

This clonotype was counted ten times or more. This chain links TRBV28 with TRBJ2-3, with 12 bases fitting TRBD2. Per the germline V gene, CDR1 is MDHEN and CDR2 is SYDVKM. The CDR3 extends over 16 amino acids. The V gene end was trimmed by 6 bases and the J gene end by 6 bases; junction bases not matched to a gene: 10. CDR3 coding DNA: TGTGCCAGCAGCCCCGAACCTCTAGCGGGAGGGGATACGCAGTATTTT. This codes for CASSPEPLAGGDTQYF.

This clonotype was seen at least ten times. This rearrangement joins TRBV6-1 to TRBJ2-5; TRBD1 matches 7 bases. CDR3 length: 13 amino acids. The V segment lost 9 bases and the J segment 1 base; nucleotides outside the gene matches: 5. The germline gives CDR1 MNHNS, CDR2 SASEGT. The CDR3 spells CARGTDLQETQYF. CDR3 coding DNA: TGTGCCAGAGGGACAGATCTCCAAGAGACCCAGTACTTC.

At least ten counts were recorded for this clonotype. The V call is TRBV3-1, the J call TRBJ1-1, with TRBD1 matching 7 bases. CDR1 is LGHDT, CDR2 YNNKEL, per germline (reference sequence). There are 13 residues in the CDR3. The V gene end was trimmed by 2 bases and the J gene end by 3 bases; junction bases not matched to a gene: 0. CDR3 protein: CASSQTGDTEAFF. The CDR3 DNA follows: TGTGCCAGCAGCCAAACAGGGGACACTGAAGCTTTCTTT.

This clonotype was observed once. The V call is TRBV5-4, the J call TRBJ2-2; 8 bases are shared with TRBD1. The CDR3 has 19 residues. From germline, CDR1 is SGHNT and CDR2 YYREEE (reference sequence). V was clipped by 4 bases and J by 6 bases; unmatched bases: 20. The CDR3 region is CASSLRAGGGGNGAGELFF. Written as DNA, the CDR3 is TGTGCCAGCAGCCTCAGGGCAGGGGGCGGAGGAAACGGAGCCGGGGAGCTGTTTTTT.

This clonotype was observed a handful of times. V is TRBV18 and J is TRBJ2-4, with TRBD1 matching over 7 bases. The CDR3 extends over 13 amino acids. Germline trimming cut 5 bases from V and 8 bases from J; bases unmatched to any gene: 6. Germline V gene data show CDR1 as KGHSH and CDR2 as LQKENI. The CDR3 bases are TGTGCCAGCTCATCTGACAGGGCGGACATTCAGTACTTC. This encodes CASSSDRADIQYF.

This clonotype has just a few counts. DNA for the CDR3: TGTGCCAGCAGTGACACAGGGAGGGATCAGCCCCAGCATTTT. As protein: CASSDTGRDQPQHF. The rearrangement joins TRBV2 to TRBJ1-5; maybe TRBD1 (6 bases). This CDR3 has 14 amino acids. Germline CDR1 reads SNHLY; CDR2 reads FYNNEI. Trimming took 3 bases from V and 5 from J, leaving 11 bases between them.

This clonotype was counted at least ten times. The gene calls are TRBV7-2 and TRBJ2-3; TRBD2 aligns across 8 bases. The germline V gene encodes CDR1 SGHTA and CDR2 FQGNSA. The CDR3 loop spans 16 amino acids. Trimming at V came to 5 bases and at J to 5 bases, leaving 12 bases not matched to a gene. Here the CDR3 DNA reads TGTGCCAGCAGCCCTCACGGGGGGGCGGACGGAGATACGCAGTATTTT. This encodes CASSPHGGADGDTQYF.

This clonotype occurred a few times. V usage is TRBV24-1 and J usage is TRBJ2-7; D not certain. The CDR3 covers 13 residues. The germline CDR1 and CDR2 sequences are KGHDR and SFDVKD. Trimming took 1 base from V and 5 from J, leaving 8 bases between them. This CDR3 is CATSDFLGNEQYF. Here the CDR3 DNA reads TGTGCCACCAGTGATTTTTTGGGAAACGAGCAGTACTTC.

This clonotype appeared a few times. The chain recombines TRBV20-1 with TRBJ2-7; D unresolved. The CDR3 length is 15 residues. V was shortened by 2 bases and J by 2 bases, with 16 bases between the two germline ends. Germline CDR1 and CDR2: DFQATT and SNEGSKA (reference sequence). The CDR3 reads CSARRESLPPYEQYF. CDR3 in DNA: TGCAGTGCTAGAAGAGAATCATTACCGCCCTACGAGCAGTACTTC.

This clonotype was counted only a few times. The V call is TRBV6-5, the J call TRBJ2-5; 8 nucleotides align to TRBD1. CDR1 and CDR2 from the germline V gene are MNHEY and SVGAGI. The trim removed 2 bases at V and 5 bases at J, leaving 10 bases unmatched. This CDR3 contains 16 residues. CDR3 nucleotide sequence: TGTGCCAGCAGTTACGACGACAGGGGCCGTCCGGAGACCCAGTACTTC. Protein: CASSYDDRGRPETQYF.

The gene calls are TRBV30 and TRBJ2-2, with D possibly being TRBD2 (6 bases). Germline CDR1 and CDR2: GTSNPN and SVGIG (reference sequence). This CDR3 has 12 amino acids. The ends were cut back, 5 bases at V and 5 bases at J, with 9 bases in the middle. CDR3 bases: TGTGCCTGGGACGGGGGAACCGGGGAGCTGTTTTTT. It yields the protein CAWDGGTGELFF.

There are many counts of this clonotype. V usage is TRBV28 and J usage is TRBJ2-5; D may be TRBD2 (6 bases). V was shortened by 6 bases and J by 4 bases, with 12 bases between the two germline ends. CDR3 length: 13 residues. The germline V gene encodes CDR1 MDHEN and CDR2 SYDVKM. CDR3 in amino acids: CASREGSVETQYF. DNA of the CDR3: TGTGCCAGCAGGGAGGGGAGCGTAGAGACCCAGTACTTC.